Listed here is a single T cell receptor (beta chain). Its antigen is not known. This record belongs to a study of shared clonotypes between healthy human individuals. The V gene lost 6 bases and the J gene lost 4 bases, with 13 bases spanning the gap. Germline V gives CDR1 LNHDA, CDR2 SQIVND (reference sequence). The CDR3 extends over 14 amino acids. Adults of Caucasian background living in Nashville, Tennessee made up all donors. Libraries were prepared by immunoSEQ multiplex PCR; TCRdb keeps only in-frame clonotypes and omits some of them. The sample carries more than 550,000 clones, about nine tenths recorded once. Whole-study results and caveats: On the whole, naive subsets had larger estimated richness than memory subsets had. Sampling included only blood; tissue repertoires likely differ.

The sample was memory CD8+ T cells from PBMCs. As to subset: CD45RO+ cells pooled with CCR7-negative TemRA cells. This TCR was recovered from a man younger than 35 in good health. Some clones in this sample may be carry-over from other donors' samples. This chain joins TRBV19 and TRBJ2-1; possibly TRBD1 for D (8 bases). CDR3 DNA sequence: TGTGCCAGTAGGAACAGGGGGGGGTACAATGAGCAGTTCTTC. Translation gives CASRNRGGYNEQFF.